This T cell receptor beta chain was recovered during a study of T-cell memory formation after mild COVID-19. The overall study: TCR clusters largely stayed donor specific.

TCRdb re-derived calls from the 5' RACE reads in MiXCR, one entry per CDR3 protein. The table lists 400,000 or so distinct CDR3 sequences, 20% of them singletons, with roughly 8.4% in the top ten. Per germline, CDR1 SGHRS and CDR2 YFSETQ. The CDR3 runs 15 residues. V lost 4 bases to trimming and J lost 7 bases; unmatched junction nucleotides: 9. This clonotype came up a few times. The chain employs TRBV5-1 and TRBJ2-7; 12 positions agree with TRBD1. This receptor was obtained from an adult woman who had mild COVID-19 (a few samples of this study predate the infection). Cell type and time point are not known. The specimen sequenced was PBMCs or a T cell subset sorted from them (not recorded which). Here the CDR3 reads CASSRGTGGKGEQYF. The DNA for the CDR3 is TGCGCCAGCAGCCGCGGGACAGGGGGCAAGGGTGAGCAGTACTTC.